This T cell receptor beta chain was captured in a study of beta chain features in type 1 diabetes. For the study at large: All samples yielded some 110 million examined sorted cells.

The authors reverse transcribed all of the isolated RNA, so sequencing captured expressed TCRB transcripts. The study sequenced naive, central memory and regulatory T cell samples to an average of about 4 million reads. Clones were read by immunoSEQ multiplex PCR, and TCRdb kept only the in-frame ones, dropping some. The sample consists of tens of thousands of clones, under 75% of them appearing once. Sorting with CD45RO/CCR7/CD25/CD127/CD95/CD27 yielded naive, central memory, regulatory and stem-like memory CD4+ cells. This clone was seen a handful of times. Its antigen is not known. Study outcomes and limitations: Shortening that was moderate but significant affected the TCRB CDR3s of Type 1 diabetes patients in all four CD4+ subsets.

The receptor comes from a man between 18 and 35 years old with type 1 diabetes. Sequencing input: Tregs from blood.

CDR3 nucleotide sequence: TGTGCCAGCAGCTTCCGGGACAGGGAATCAAAGGGTACGCAGTATTTT. Translation gives CASSFRDRESKGTQYF. The V gene is TRBV11-2, the J gene TRBJ2-3, with TRBD1 matching 9 bases. Germline V gene sequence: CDR1 SGHAT, CDR2 FQNNGV. V trimming: 3 bases; J trimming: 8 bases; junction bases outside the gene matches: 12. CDR3 length: 16 residues. Full variable domain (rest looked up from reference TRBV11-2 and TRBJ2-3): EAGVAQSPRYKIIEKRQSVAFWCNPISGHATLYWYQQILGQGPKLLIQFQNNGVVDDSQLPKDRFSAERLKGVDSTLKIQPAKLEDSAVYLCASSFRDRESKGTQYFGPGTRLTVL.